This T cell receptor (beta chain) was recorded in a study of T-cell reconstitution after alpha-beta-depleted transplantation in children. Preparing the TCRbeta library involved the use of unique molecular identifiers. TCRdb ran MiXCR on the PCR reads and lists one entry per CDR3 protein. The table includes about 170,000 distinct CDR3 sequences, 11% detected once. The V and J ends lost 3 bases and 8 bases, in that order; junction bases with no gene match: 10. Per the germline V gene, CDR1 is SGDLS and CDR2 is YYNGEE. The CDR3 loop spans 15 amino acids. Whole-study findings and limits: Two months or so post-transplant, alpha-beta T cells reportedly derived from several hundred expanded graft clones. In some patients, recipient T cells and intrathymic progenitors surviving conditioning explained high day-60 diversity. T cells produced anew were the main source of T-cell counts and diversity one year after transplant.

This clonotype was counted at least ten times. Its antigen is unknown. This sample comprised PBMCs, obtained before TCRalphabeta/CD19-depleted stem cell transplant. This chain links TRBV9 with TRBJ2-1; 8 positions match TRBD2. The receptor was derived from a boy aged 2 to 9 with acute myeloid leukemia, due to receive a stem cell transplant. Here the CDR3 DNA reads TGTGCCAGCAGCGCCCTAAGCGGGAGTTGGTATGAGCAGTTCTTC. Translating it yields CASSALSGSWYEQFF.